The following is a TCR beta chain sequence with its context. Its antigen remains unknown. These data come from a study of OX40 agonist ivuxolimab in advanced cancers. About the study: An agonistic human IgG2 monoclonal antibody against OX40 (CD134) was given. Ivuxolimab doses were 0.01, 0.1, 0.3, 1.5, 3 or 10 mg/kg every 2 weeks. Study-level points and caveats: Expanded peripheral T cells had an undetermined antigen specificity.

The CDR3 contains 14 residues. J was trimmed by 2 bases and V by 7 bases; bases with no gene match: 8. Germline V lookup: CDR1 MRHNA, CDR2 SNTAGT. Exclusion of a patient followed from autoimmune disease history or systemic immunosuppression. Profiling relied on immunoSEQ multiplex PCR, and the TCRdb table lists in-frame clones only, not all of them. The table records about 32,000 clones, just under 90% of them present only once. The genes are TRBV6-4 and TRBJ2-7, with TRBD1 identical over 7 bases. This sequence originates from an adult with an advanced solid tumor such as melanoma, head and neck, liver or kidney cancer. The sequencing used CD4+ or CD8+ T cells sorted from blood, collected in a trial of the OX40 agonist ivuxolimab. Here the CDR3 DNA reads TGTGCCAGCACCGATCTCGGACAGGCCTACGAGCAGTACTTC. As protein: CASTDLGQAYEQYF.